Listed below are T cell receptor beta chains from one sample, sequenced in a study of post-analysis software for immune sequencing data. TCRdb re-called the PCR reads with MiXCR, one entry per CDR3 protein. The sample holds approximately 250,000 distinct CDR3 sequences, roughly a third seen once. The sample comprised blood. These receptors all stem from a girl aged 5-17 years with multiple sclerosis. Each CDR3 is given with its conserved first and last residue.

V gene	J gene	CDR3 protein
TRBV29-1	TRBJ1-1	CSVLRGTEAFF
TRBV5-1	TRBJ2-5	CASSSGGAIETQYF
TRBV14	TRBJ2-3	CASSQEWASTSGSKGTQYF
TRBV12-3/TRBV12-4	TRBJ2-1	CASSNRGGNEQFF
TRBV7-3	TRBJ1-6	CASSLGDRASPLHF
TRBV5-5	TRBJ1-1	CASSRQPVGNTEAFF
TRBV12-3/TRBV12-4	TRBJ2-1	CASTQRPGINEQFF
TRBV5-1	-	CANSTRQGSFYYEQYF
TRBV20-1	TRBJ2-3	CSARSATADTQYF
TRBV5-1	TRBJ2-5	CASQVTEETQYF
TRBV7-9	TRBJ1-2	CASGKGQDGYTF
TRBV7-9	TRBJ2-3	CAVPPQGGSTDTQYF
TRBV6-2/TRBV6-3	TRBJ2-3	CASSYGRTSTDTQYF
TRBV14	TRBJ1-4	CASSQGRGRKKLFF
TRBV29-1	TRBJ1-2	CSGQGDNYGYTF
TRBV12-3/TRBV12-4	TRBJ1-2	CASSLKVPYGYTF
TRBV3-1	TRBJ2-4	CASSQVAPTKNIQYF
TRBV7-3	TRBJ2-1	CASSFRTGGGPGNEQFF
TRBV20-1	TRBJ2-3	CSARGSSRDSDTQYF
TRBV5-1	TRBJ2-1	CASSSGGRGGNEQFF
TRBV14	TRBJ2-2	CASSQSIAGARFPGELFF
TRBV5-1	TRBJ1-2	CASSPDGSNYGYTF